This T cell receptor (beta chain) stems from a study of molecular identifiers for immune sequencing clone quantification. About the research overall: Naive CD8 RNA (roughly 20,000 or 100,000 cells) was divided into five aliquots, with four sequenced. Overall study results and limits: The study found clones above 20 RNA copies held over 98% of effector molecules and under 1% in naive cells. Jurkat TCR RNA from one cell was spiked into fewer than 1.2 million naive cells, and it was reportedly detectable there.

Germline CDR1 MDHEN, CDR2 SYDVKM. The CDR3 extends over 15 amino acids. TCRdb re-derived calls from the PCR reads in MiXCR, one entry per CDR3 protein. The sample consists of 40,000 to 45,000 distinct CDR3 sequences, about 19% of them appearing once. This clonotype has a single count. The antigen is not known. An end of the junction differs from the germline gene, which may be a read error. The origin of this receptor is a human donor in good health. Some libraries in this study had Jurkat cell RNA spiked in. The J gene is TRBJ2-3, the V gene TRBV28, with D perhaps being TRBD1 or TRBD2 (5 bases each). Source material: naive CD8+ T cells from blood, with Jurkat cell RNA spiked in. The subset was: FACS-sorted CD8+CD4-CCR7+CD45RA+ naive T cells. DNA for the CDR3: TGTCCCAGCAGCAAAACAGGACTCGGCACAGATACGCAGTATTTC. Translating it yields CPSSKTGLGTDTQYF.